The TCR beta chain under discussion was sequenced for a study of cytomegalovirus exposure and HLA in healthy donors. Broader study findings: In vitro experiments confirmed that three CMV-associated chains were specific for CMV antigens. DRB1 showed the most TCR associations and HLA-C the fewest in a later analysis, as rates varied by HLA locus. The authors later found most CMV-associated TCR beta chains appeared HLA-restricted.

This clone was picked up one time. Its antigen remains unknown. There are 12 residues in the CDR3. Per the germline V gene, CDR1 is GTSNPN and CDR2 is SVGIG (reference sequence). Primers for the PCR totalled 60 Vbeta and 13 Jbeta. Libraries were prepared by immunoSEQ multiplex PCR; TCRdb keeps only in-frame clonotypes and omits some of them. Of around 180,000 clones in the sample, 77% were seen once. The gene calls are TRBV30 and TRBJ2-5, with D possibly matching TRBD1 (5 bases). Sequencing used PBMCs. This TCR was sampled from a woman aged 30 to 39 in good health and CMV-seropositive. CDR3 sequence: CAYSQGGETQYF. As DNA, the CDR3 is TGTGCATACAGTCAGGGTGGTGAGACCCAGTACTTC.